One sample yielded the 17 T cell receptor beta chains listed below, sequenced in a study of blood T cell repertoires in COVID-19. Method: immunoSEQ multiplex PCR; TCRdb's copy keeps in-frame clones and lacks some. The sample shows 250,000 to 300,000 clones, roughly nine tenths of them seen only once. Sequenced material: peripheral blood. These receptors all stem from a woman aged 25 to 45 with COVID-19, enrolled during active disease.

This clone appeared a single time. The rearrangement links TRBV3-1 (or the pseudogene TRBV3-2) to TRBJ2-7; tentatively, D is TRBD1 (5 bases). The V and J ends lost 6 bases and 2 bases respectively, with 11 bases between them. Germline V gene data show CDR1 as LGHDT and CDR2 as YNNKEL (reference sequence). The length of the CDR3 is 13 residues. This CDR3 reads CASSPTGTYEQYF. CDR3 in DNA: TGTGCCAGCAGTCCCACAGGAACCTACGAGCAGTACTTC.

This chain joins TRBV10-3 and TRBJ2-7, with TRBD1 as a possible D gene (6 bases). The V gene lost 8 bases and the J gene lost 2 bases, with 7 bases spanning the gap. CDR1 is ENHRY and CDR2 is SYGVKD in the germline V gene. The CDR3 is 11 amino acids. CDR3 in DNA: TGTGCCATCGGACAGCCCTACGAGCAGTACTTC. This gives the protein CAIGQPYEQYF.

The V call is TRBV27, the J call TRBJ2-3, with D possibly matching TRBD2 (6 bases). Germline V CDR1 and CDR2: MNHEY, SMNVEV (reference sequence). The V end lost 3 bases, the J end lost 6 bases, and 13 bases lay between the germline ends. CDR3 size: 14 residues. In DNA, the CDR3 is TGTGCCAGCAGTTTTCGGGACTGGCAGGATACGCAGTATTTT. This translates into CASSFRDWQDTQYF.

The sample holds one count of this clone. The CDR3, as DNA: TGTGCCAGTAGTACACTAGTTGACAGGGATGGCAATCAGCCCCAGCATTTT. This gives the protein CASSTLVDRDGNQPQHF. The chain is built from TRBV19 and TRBJ1-5, with TRBD1 matching over 7 bases. The ends lost 4 bases at V and 2 bases at J; junction bases unmatched: 11. Germline CDR1 and CDR2: LNHDA and SQIVND (reference sequence). This CDR3 is 17 amino acids long.

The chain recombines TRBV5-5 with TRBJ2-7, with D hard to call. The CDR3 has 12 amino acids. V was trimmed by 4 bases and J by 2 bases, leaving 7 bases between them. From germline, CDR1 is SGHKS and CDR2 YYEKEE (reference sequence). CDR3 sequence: CASSPSAYEQYF. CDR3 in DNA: TGTGCCAGCAGCCCCTCCGCCTACGAGCAGTACTTC.

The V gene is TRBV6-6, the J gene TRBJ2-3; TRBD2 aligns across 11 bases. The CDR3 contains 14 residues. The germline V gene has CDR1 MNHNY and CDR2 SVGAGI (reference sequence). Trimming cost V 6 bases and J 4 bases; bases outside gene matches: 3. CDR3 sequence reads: CASSGLAGPDTQYF. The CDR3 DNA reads TGTGCCAGCAGCGGACTAGCGGGTCCAGATACGCAGTATTTT.

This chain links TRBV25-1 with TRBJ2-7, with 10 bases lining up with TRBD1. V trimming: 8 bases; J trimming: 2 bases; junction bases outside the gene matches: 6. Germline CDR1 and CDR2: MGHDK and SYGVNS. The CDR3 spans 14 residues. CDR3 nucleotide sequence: TGTGCCAGCGGGAAAGACAGGGGGCCCTACGAGCAGTACTTC. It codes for CASGKDRGPYEQYF.

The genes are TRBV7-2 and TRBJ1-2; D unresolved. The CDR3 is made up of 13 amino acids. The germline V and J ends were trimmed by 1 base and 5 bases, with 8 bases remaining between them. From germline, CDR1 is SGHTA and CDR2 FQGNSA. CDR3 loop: CASSLVGVYGYTF. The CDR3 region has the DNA TGTGCCAGCAGCTTAGTGGGCGTTTATGGCTACACCTTC.

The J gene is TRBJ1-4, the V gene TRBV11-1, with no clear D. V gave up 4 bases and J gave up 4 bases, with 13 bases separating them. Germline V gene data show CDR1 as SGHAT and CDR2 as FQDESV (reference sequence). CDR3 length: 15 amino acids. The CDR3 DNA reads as TGTGCCAGCAGCTCCAGACGGGAGGTTAATGAAAAACTGTTTTTT. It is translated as CASSSRREVNEKLFF. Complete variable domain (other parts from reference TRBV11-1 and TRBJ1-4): EAEVAQSPRYKITEKSQAVAFWCDPISGHATLYWYRQILGQGPELLVQFQDESVVDDSQLPKDRFSAERLKGVDSTLKIQPAELGDSAMYLCASSSRREVNEKLFFGSGTQLSVL.

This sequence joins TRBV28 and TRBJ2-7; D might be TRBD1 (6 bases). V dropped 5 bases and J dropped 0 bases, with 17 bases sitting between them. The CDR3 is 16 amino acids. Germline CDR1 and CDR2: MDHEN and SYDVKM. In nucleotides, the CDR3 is TGTGCCAGCAGTACCCCACAGGGTTATTCCTCCTACGAGCAGTACTTC. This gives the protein CASSTPQGYSSYEQYF.

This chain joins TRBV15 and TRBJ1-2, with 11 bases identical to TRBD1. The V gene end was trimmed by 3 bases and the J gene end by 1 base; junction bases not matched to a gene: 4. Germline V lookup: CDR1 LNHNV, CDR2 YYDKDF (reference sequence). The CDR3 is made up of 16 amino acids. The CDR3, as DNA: TGTGCCACCAGCAGGGACAGGGGGCGCCTTAACTATGGCTACACCTTC. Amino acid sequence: CATSRDRGRLNYGYTF.

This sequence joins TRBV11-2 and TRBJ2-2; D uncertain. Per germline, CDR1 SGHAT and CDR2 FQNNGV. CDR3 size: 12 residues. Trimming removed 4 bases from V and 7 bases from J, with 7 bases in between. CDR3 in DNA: TGTGCCAGCAGCTCCCTAATCGGGGAGCTGTTTTTT. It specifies CASSSLIGELFF.

The DNA for the CDR3 is TGTGCCAGCAGCTTTTACCAGGGTTGGAGAGGGGCCAACGTCCTGACTTTC. It translates to CASSFYQGWRGANVLTF. This sequence joins TRBV5-6 and TRBJ2-6; the D gene is possibly TRBD1 (5 bases). The CDR3 is 17 residues long. With 2 bases removed from V and 4 bases from J, the gap between germline ends came to 16 bases. Germline values: CDR1 SGHDT, CDR2 YYEEEE.

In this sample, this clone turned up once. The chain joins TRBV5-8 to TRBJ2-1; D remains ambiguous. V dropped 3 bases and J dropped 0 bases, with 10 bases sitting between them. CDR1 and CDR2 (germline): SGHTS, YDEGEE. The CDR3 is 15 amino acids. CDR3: CASSYGASSYNEQFF. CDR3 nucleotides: TGTGCCAGCAGCTACGGAGCGAGCTCCTACAATGAGCAGTTCTTC.

The DNA of the CDR3 is TGTGCCAGCAGATACAGGGGTTCGACCGGGGAGCTGTTTTTT. Its protein product is CASRYRGSTGELFF. The V gene is TRBV6-5, the J gene TRBJ2-2; 7 bases are shared with TRBD1. Germline-derived CDR1 and CDR2 are MNHEY and SVGAGI. The V gene end was trimmed by 6 bases and the J gene end by 5 bases; junction bases not matched to a gene: 6. CDR3 length: 14 amino acids.

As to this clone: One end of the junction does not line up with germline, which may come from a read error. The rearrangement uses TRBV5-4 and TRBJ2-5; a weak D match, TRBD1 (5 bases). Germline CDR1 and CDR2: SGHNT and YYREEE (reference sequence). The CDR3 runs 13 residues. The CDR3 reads CASSLDRQETQYF. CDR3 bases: TGTGCCAGCAGCCTAGACAGACAAGAGACTCAGTACTTC.

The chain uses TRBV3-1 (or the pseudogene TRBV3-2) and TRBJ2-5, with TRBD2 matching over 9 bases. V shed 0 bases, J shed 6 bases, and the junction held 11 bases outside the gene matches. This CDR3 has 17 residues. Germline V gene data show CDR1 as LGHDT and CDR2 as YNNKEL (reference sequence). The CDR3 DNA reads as TGTGCCAGCAGCCAAGAAGGGGGTCTAGCGGGAATACAGACCCAGTACTTC. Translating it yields CASSQEGGLAGIQTQYF.